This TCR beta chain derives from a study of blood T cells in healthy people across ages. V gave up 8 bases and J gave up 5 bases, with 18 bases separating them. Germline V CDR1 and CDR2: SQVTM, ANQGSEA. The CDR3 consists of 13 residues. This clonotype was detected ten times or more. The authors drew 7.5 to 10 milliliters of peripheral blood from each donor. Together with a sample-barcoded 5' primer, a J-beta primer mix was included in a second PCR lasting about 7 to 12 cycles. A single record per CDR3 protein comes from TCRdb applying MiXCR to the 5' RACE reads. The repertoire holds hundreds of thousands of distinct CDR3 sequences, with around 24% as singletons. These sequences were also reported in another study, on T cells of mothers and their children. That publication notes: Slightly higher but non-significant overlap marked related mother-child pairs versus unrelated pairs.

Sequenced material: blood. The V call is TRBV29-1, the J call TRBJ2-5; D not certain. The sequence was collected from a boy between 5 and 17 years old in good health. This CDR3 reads CSLVAADGETQYF. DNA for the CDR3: TGCAGCCTGGTTGCGGCGGACGGGGAGACCCAGTACTTC. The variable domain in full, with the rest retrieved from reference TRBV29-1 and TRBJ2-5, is SAVISQKPSRDICQRGTSLTIQCQVDSQVTMMFWYRQQPGQSLTLIATANQGSEATYESGFVIDKFPISRPNLTFSTLTVSNMSPEDSSIYLCSLVAADGETQYFGPGTRLLVL.